Listed below are T cell receptor beta chains from one sample, sequenced in a study of cytomegalovirus exposure and HLA in healthy donors. TCRdb's table, derived via immunoSEQ multiplex PCR, lists solely in-frame clones and lacks some. Among 140,000 or so clones listed, approximately 80% were seen once. The sequenced material came from PBMCs. These receptors were collected from a man aged 40-49 years in good health and CMV-seronegative. Each CDR3 is given with its conserved first and last residue. A D gene is named only where the DNA matches it firmly. Some rows have no size entry. The others give once, few or many, or a class for an expanded clone.

V	size	length	J	D	DNA	CDR3
TRBV7-8	.	15	TRBJ1-2	TRBD1	TGTGCCAGCAGCCCGCAGACAGGGCAACACTATGGCTACACCTTC	CASSPQTGQHYGYTF
TRBV6-5	.	14	TRBJ2-7	.	TGTGCCAGCAGCGGGACAAGGCCCCCCTACGAGCAGTACTTC	CASSGTRPPYEQYF
TRBV28	few	14	TRBJ1-3	.	TGTGCCAGCAGTTTCCGGGGGGTCGGAAACACCATATATTTT	CASSFRGVGNTIYF
TRBV7-9	.	16	TRBJ2-2	TRBD2	TGTGCCAGCAGCTTAAGGCTAGCGGGGGTCACCGGGGAGCTGTTTTTT	CASSLRLAGVTGELFF
TRBV9	.	17	TRBJ2-3	TRBD2	TGTGCCAGCAGCGTAGGTTTAGCGGGGGGCCGCACAGATACGCAGTATTTT	CASSVGLAGGRTDTQYF
TRBV29-1	.	12	TRBJ2-2	TRBD1	TGCAGCGGGGGACAGGGCGGTGGGGAGCTGTTTTTT	CSGGQGGGELFF
TRBV19	.	16	TRBJ1-6	TRBD1	TGTGCCAGTAGAAAACCCCGGGGACAGGGGGATTCACCCCTCCACTTT	CASRKPRGQGDSPLHF
TRBV19	.	14	TRBJ1-5	TRBD1	TGTGCCAGTTGGGACAGGGTGGACAATCAGCCCCAGCATTTT	CASWDRVDNQPQHF
TRBV7-6	.	16	TRBJ1-1	.	TGTGCCAGCAGCCCGAACAGGGAGGGGACGAACACTGAAGCTTTCTTT	CASSPNREGTNTEAFF
TRBV6-4	.	14	TRBJ2-3	TRBD1	TGTGCCAGCAGTGACGGGACAGGGGGCGATACGCAGTATTTT	CASSDGTGGDTQYF
TRBV2	few	13	TRBJ1-3	TRBD1	TGTGCCAGCGTTAGGACAGGAGGAAACACCATATATTTT	CASVRTGGNTIYF
TRBV4-1	few	16	TRBJ1-5	TRBD1	TGCGCCAGCAGGGACCAAATTACAGGGGCCAAACAGCCCCAGCATTTT	CASRDQITGAKQPQHF
TRBV28	.	15	TRBJ1-6	.	TGTGCCAGCAGTTCCGGGGAATCCTATAATTCACCCCTCCACTTT	CASSSGESYNSPLHF
TRBV29-1	once	12	TRBJ2-7	.	TGCAGCGTTGCAACTAGCACCTCCGAGCAGTACTTC	CSVATSTSEQYF
TRBV5-4	.	14	TRBJ2-5	.	TGTGCCAGCAGCCAAGAGATATTCCAAGAGACCCAGTACTTC	CASSQEIFQETQYF
TRBV19	.	17	TRBJ1-1	.	TGTGCCAGTAGTATTACCTCCGGGGGGCGAACGAACACTGAAGCTTTCTTT	CASSITSGGRTNTEAFF
TRBV2	.	16	TRBJ1-2	TRBD1	TGTGCCAGCACCTACACGGTGGAACAGGGGTCTCGTGGCTACACCTTC	CASTYTVEQGSRGYTF
TRBV7-9	.	14	TRBJ2-7	.	TGTGCCAGCAGCTTAGGGGACAACTCCTACGAGCAGTACTTC	CASSLGDNSYEQYF
TRBV7-2	.	12	TRBJ1-2	TRBD1	TGTGCCAGCAGCGACAGGGGTGAAGGCTACACCTTC	CASSDRGEGYTF
TRBV5-1	.	15	TRBJ2-1	.	TGCGCCAGCAGCAGCGGCGGGGTGGGACTCAATGAGCAGTTCTTC	CASSSGGVGLNEQFF
TRBV5-1	.	15	TRBJ2-3	TRBD2	TGCGCCAGCAGCGGGGAGGGGCGTAGAACAGATACGCAGTATTTT	CASSGEGRRTDTQYF
TRBV5-1	few	17	TRBJ2-1	.	TGCGCCAGCAGCCGATCCGGGACTTTCAGCTCCTACAATGAGCAGTTCTTC	CASSRSGTFSSYNEQFF
TRBV19	.	13	TRBJ1-3	.	TGTGCCAGTAGTTCGGAGCGTGGAAACACCATATATTTT	CASSSERGNTIYF
TRBV5-1	.	16	TRBJ2-7	TRBD1	TGCGCCAGCAGCCAAACCGGGACAGGGGGCTCCTACGAGCAGTACTTC	CASSQTGTGGSYEQYF
TRBV14	.	13	TRBJ2-3	.	TGTGCCAGCAGTCTACAGGGAACAGATACGCAGTATTTT	CASSLQGTDTQYF
TRBV19	few	15	TRBJ1-1	TRBD1	TGTGCCAGTAGTCGCCCGGGGCACAGGGGAACTGAAGCTTTCTTT	CASSRPGHRGTEAFF
TRBV5-1	.	15	TRBJ1-5	.	TGCGCCAGCAGACCCGGCCAAGGGGTGGGGCAGCCCCAGCATTTT	CASRPGQGVGQPQHF
TRBV5-1	.	16	TRBJ2-1	TRBD1	TGCGCCAGCAGCGAAACCGGGACAGGGGTTTACAATGAGCAGTTCTTC	CASSETGTGVYNEQFF
TRBV21-1	.	15	TRBJ2-5	.	TGTGCCAGCAGCAAAGGGTGTGGAGGGGTAGAGACCCAGTACTTC	CASSKGCGGVETQYF
TRBV5-4	.	13	TRBJ1-1	TRBD1	TGTGCCAGCAGCCAGGCAGGGGGCACTGAAGCTTTCTTT	CASSQAGGTEAFF
TRBV4-1	few	14	TRBJ1-2	.	TGCGCCAGCAAGTCATCAGGGGATCACTATGGCTACACCTTC	CASKSSGDHYGYTF
TRBV4-1	.	17	TRBJ1-6	.	TGCGCCAGCGGCCAAGATAGCGGAATGGGGTATAATTCACCCCTCCACTTT	CASGQDSGMGYNSPLHF
TRBV28	.	14	TRBJ2-7	.	TGTGCCAGGAAGAGTTCAGGGGTCTCCTACGAGCAGTACTTC	CARKSSGVSYEQYF
TRBV5-1	.	15	TRBJ1-1	TRBD1	TGCGCCAGCAGCGGACCGACAGGGGAGATGACTGAAGCTTTCTTT	CASSGPTGEMTEAFF
TRBV5-4	.	17	TRBJ1-5	TRBD1	TGTGCCAGCAGCTTACGGACAGGGGGTGATAGCAATCAGCCCCAGCATTTT	CASSLRTGGDSNQPQHF
TRBV6-6	once	16	TRBJ2-6	.	TGTGCCTGCCTCCGGGGGAGAGGATCTGGGGCCAACGTCCTGACTTTC	CACLRGRGSGANVLTF
TRBV29-1	few	16	TRBJ1-2	.	TGCAGCGTTGAAGATCTTCAGACCCGGGACTTGGGTGGCTACACCTTC	CSVEDLQTRDLGGYTF
TRBV5-1	.	14	TRBJ2-5	.	TGCGCCAGCAGCCTCTCAGGCATCCAAGAGACCCAGTACTTC	CASSLSGIQETQYF
TRBV4-2	once	16	TRBJ2-4	.	TGTGCCAGCAGCCAAGATATTGCTAGCCAATCCCCCATTCAGTACTTC	CASSQDIASQSPIQYF
TRBV5-6	.	18	TRBJ1-2	.	TGTGCCAGCAGCCTGGGACAATCTCTTCCTCTATCCGGCTATGGCTACACCTTC	CASSLGQSLPLSGYGYTF
TRBV25-1	few	14	TRBJ2-2	.	TGTGCCAGCGAGCCGTCCTTAGAGACCGGGGAGCTGTTTTTT	CASEPSLETGELFF
TRBV9	.	18	TRBJ2-2	TRBD1	TGTGCCAGCAGCGTAGAGGGCAGGGGGATTTATAAGTCCGGGGAGCTGTTTTTT	CASSVEGRGIYKSGELFF
TRBV27	.	14	TRBJ2-7	.	TGTGCCAGCCATCTTCACAGGGATCCCTACGAGCAGTACTTC	CASHLHRDPYEQYF
TRBV19	.	14	TRBJ2-5	.	TGTGCCAGTAGTATGGTAAGGGGTCAAGAGACCCAGTACTTC	CASSMVRGQETQYF
TRBV7-6	few	12	TRBJ2-7	TRBD1	TGTGCCAGCAGCTTCCCTCAGGGGGAACTAACTTTC	CASSFPQGELTF
TRBV9	once	16	TRBJ1-1	.	TGTGCCAGCAGCGAACAGGGAGTGGAGGTAGGCACTGAAGCTTTCTTT	CASSEQGVEVGTEAFF
TRBV7-9	.	16	TRBJ1-4	TRBD1	TGTGCCAGCAGCGGCAACGCCGGGACAGGGGATGAAAAACTGTTTTTT	CASSGNAGTGDEKLFF
TRBV11-2	.	15	TRBJ2-7	.	TGTGCCAGCAGCTTAGTGTCAGGAGGCTCCTACGAGCAGTACTTC	CASSLVSGGSYEQYF
TRBV30	.	13	TRBJ1-2	.	TGTGCCTGGAGTCCCCCCAGGTTCTATGGCTACACCTTC	CAWSPPRFYGYTF
TRBV10-3	.	14	TRBJ2-7	.	TGTGCCATCAGTGATCCGGCCGGGGGCTACGAGCAGTACTTC	CAISDPAGGYEQYF
TRBV6-5	.	16	TRBJ2-3	TRBD2	TGTGCCAGCAGTTACTCGACTAGCGGGGGGACAGATACGCAGTATTTT	CASSYSTSGGTDTQYF
TRBV7-6	.	14	TRBJ1-5	TRBD1	TGTGCCAGCAGCTTAGGGACAGGGGATCAGCCCCAGCATTTT	CASSLGTGDQPQHF
TRBV27	once	11	TRBJ2-1	.	TGTGCCAGCAGTTCCTACAGTGAGCAGTTCTTC	CASSSYSEQFF
TRBV7-9	.	17	TRBJ2-1	TRBD2	TGTGCCAGCAGCTCCGCCCTGGGGCGGGGGGGGTACAATGAGCAGTTCTTC	CASSSALGRGGYNEQFF
TRBV10-2	few	17	TRBJ2-7	.	TGCGCCAGCAGTGAGTCGAGGGCGACAGGCGGAGGCTACGAGCAGTACTTC	CASSESRATGGGYEQYF
TRBV4-3	few	13	TRBJ1-6	.	TGCGCCAGCAGCCAAGACTTTGTTTCACCCCTCCACTTT	CASSQDFVSPLHF
TRBV5-1	.	16	TRBJ1-1	TRBD1	TGCGCCAGCAGCTTGGCGGGACAGGCCAAGAACACTGAAGCTTTCTTT	CASSLAGQAKNTEAFF
TRBV19	.	15	TRBJ2-5	TRBD1	TGTGCCAGTAGGGTTTCCGGACAGGGGAAGTGGACCCAGTACTTC	CASRVSGQGKWTQYF
TRBV7-9	.	16	TRBJ1-4	.	TGTGCCAGCAGTCTTCCAGGGGCTACCTCTAATGAAAAACTGTTTTTT	CASSLPGATSNEKLFF
TRBV9	once	14	TRBJ2-7	.	TGTGCCAGCAGCTCAGGCAGGGATTCCTACGAGCAGTACTTC	CASSSGRDSYEQYF